This T cell receptor beta chain was captured in a study of blood T cell repertoires in COVID-19. As for the study in general: Sources were T cells, B-cell-depleted T cells, or PBMCs; the material itself was cDNA or gDNA.

In the authors' workflow: Amplification from reference gene primers served as the basis for estimated nucleated cell counts. TCRdb's table, derived via immunoSEQ multiplex PCR, lists solely in-frame clones and lacks some. The V and J calls and clone size come from that table; D and trimming were worked out from the DNA. The sample lists 250,000 or so clones, 85% to 90% occurring once. Input material: peripheral blood. This sequence was found in a woman between 55 and 75 years old with COVID-19, enrolled during active disease.

The CDR3 is CASSARGLFSYGYTF. The DNA for the CDR3 is TGTGCCAGCAGTGCCAGGGGGCTGTTTAGCTATGGCTACACCTTC. V usage is TRBV2 and J usage is TRBJ1-2, with 8 bases lining up with TRBD1. Germline V gene lookup returns CDR1 SNHLY and CDR2 FYNNEI. J gave up 4 bases and V 4 bases, and 8 bases lay outside the gene matches. CDR3 length equals 15 residues.